This T cell receptor beta chain was captured in a study of cytomegalovirus exposure and HLA in healthy donors. Study as a whole: Unique TCR beta sequences numbering approximately 120 million came from around 180 million T cells in an earlier analysis. General study points: The authors excluded some V segments, including TRBV6-2 and TRBV6-3, as indistinguishable. Accurate predictions that matched the HLA-A and HLA-B alleles of most subjects were reportedly made from TCR beta sequences.

This clone was seen a single time. Its antigen remains unknown. Germline lookup yields CDR1 MDHEN and CDR2 SYDVKM. The length of the CDR3 is 15 residues. Trimming took 7 bases from V and 10 from J, leaving 20 bases between them. PCR used 60 Vbeta primers and 13 Jbeta primers. Per the original data handling: Among the unique TCR beta chains that a later analysis counted, about 81 million in all, 10 million to 13 million were shared. This table comes from immunoSEQ multiplex PCR, and its TCRdb copy is limited to in-frame clones, with some not included. V and J calls and clone size are copied from that table; D and trimming were computed from the DNA. The sample includes 95,000 to 150,000 clones, 74% of them seen just once.

This chain uses TRBV28 with TRBJ1-6; D might be TRBD1 (5 bases). Sequencing input: PBMCs. The source is a woman in her fifties or sixties in good health and CMV-seropositive. The CDR3 region is CASTPIGREGSPLHF. CDR3 nucleotide sequence: TGTGCCAGCACGCCCATAGGCAGGGAAGGGTCACCCCTCCACTTT.